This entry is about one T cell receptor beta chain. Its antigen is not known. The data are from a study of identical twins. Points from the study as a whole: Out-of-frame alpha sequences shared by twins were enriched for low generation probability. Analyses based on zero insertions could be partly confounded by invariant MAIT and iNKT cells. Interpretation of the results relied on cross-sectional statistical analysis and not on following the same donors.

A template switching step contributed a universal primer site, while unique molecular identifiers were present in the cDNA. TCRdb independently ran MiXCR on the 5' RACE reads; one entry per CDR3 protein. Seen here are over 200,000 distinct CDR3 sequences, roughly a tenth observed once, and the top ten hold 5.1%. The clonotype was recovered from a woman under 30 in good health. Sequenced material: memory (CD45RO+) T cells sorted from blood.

CDR3 amino acids: CSARGTSRETQYF. The CDR3 nucleotides are TGCAGTGCTAGAGGGACTAGCCGGGAGACCCAGTACTTC. The chain links TRBV20-1 to TRBJ2-5, with 8 nucleotides matching TRBD2. With V trimmed by 1 base and J by 5 bases, 3 bases remained unmatched. The CDR3 consists of 13 residues. CDR1 DFQATT and CDR2 SNEGSKA come from the germline V gene (reference sequence).